The clone carrying this T cell receptor (beta chain) came up many times. This entry is derived from a study of blood T cells in healthy people across ages. The CDR3 has 13 amino acids. V shed 10 bases and J shed 2 bases, with 15 bases lying between them. Germline CDR1 MNHNY, CDR2 SVGAGI (reference sequence). It was with a sample-barcoded 5' primer and a J-beta primer mix that a second PCR of roughly 7 to 12 cycles was run. MiXCR was run by TCRdb on the 5' RACE reads, yielding one entry per CDR3 protein. The sample includes roughly 1.9 million distinct CDR3 sequences, roughly 43% of them seen just once.

This rearrangement joins TRBV6-6 to TRBJ2-7; unclear D gene. This TCR came from a human donor in good health. Sequencing input: blood. CDR3 sequence (DNA): TGTGCCACTATCGGTCCAGGTGCCTACGAGCAGTACTTC. Its protein product is CATIGPGAYEQYF.